Below, one TCR beta chain is given with its context. Its antigen is as yet unknown. The sample belongs to a study of shared clonotypes between healthy human individuals. Study as a whole: Those who served as donors were a couple of women and a few men between the ages of 18 and 49. Whole-study results and caveats: Relative to their counterparts shared across all four donors, non-shared clonotypes exhibited diminished generation probabilities.

The germline gives CDR1 SGHRS, CDR2 YFSETQ. The CDR3 length is 16 residues. V shed 7 bases, J shed 6 bases, and the junction held 15 bases outside the gene matches. Genomic DNA of every subset was divided equally among multiple immunoSEQ plates. Profiled with immunoSEQ multiplex PCR; TCRdb holds only in-frame clones, not every one. The profile shows 2 million to 2.5 million clones, more than 85% of them singletons. The V gene is TRBV5-1, the J gene TRBJ2-3, with 9 bases aligning to TRBD2. The TCR originated in a man between 18 and 29 years old in good health. Some clones in this sample may be carry-over from other donors' samples. The sample comprised naive CD4+ T cells from PBMCs. Subset: CD45RA+ positively selected. CDR3 sequence reads: CASGGASGNILDTQYF. The CDR3 DNA reads TGCGCCAGCGGTGGGGCTAGCGGGAATATACTGGATACGCAGTATTTT.